A single sample gave rise to the 27 T cell receptor beta chains below, sequenced in a study of shared clonotypes between healthy human individuals. Generated by immunoSEQ multiplex PCR, the TCRdb table keeps only in-frame clones and is missing some. Of millions of clones in the sample, 93% were seen once. As defined, naive CD8 cells were CD45RO-negative and positively selected for CCR7, with terminally differentiated effector memory CD45RA+ cells excluded. Sample: naive CD8+ T cells from PBMCs. These receptors came from a young man in good health. Some clones in this sample may be carry-over from other donors' samples.

Here the CDR3 reads CAISERGSGNTIYF. In DNA, the CDR3 is TGTGCCATCAGTGAGAGGGGGAGTGGAAACACCATATATTTT. V is TRBV10-3 and J is TRBJ1-3; possible D gene TRBD1, 6 bases. The CDR3 covers 14 residues. The germline V and J ends were trimmed by 2 bases and 3 bases, with 8 bases remaining between them. Germline CDR1 ENHRY, CDR2 SYGVKD.

This chain joins TRBV15 and TRBJ1-2, with D possibly matching TRBD1 (6 bases). The CDR3 sequence is 15 residues long. CDR1 and CDR2 from the germline V gene are LNHNV and YYDKDF (reference sequence). V lost 4 bases and J 5 bases, leaving 17 bases between the germline ends. The CDR3, as DNA: TGTGCCACCAGCAAAGAACAGGGAGTCGGATATGGCTACACCTTC. Protein product: CATSKEQGVGYGYTF. The variable domain in full, completed from reference TRBV15 and TRBJ1-2, reads DAMVIQNPRYQVTQFGKPVTLSCSQTLNHNVMYWYQQKSSQAPKLLFHYYDKDFNNEADTPDNFQSRRPNTSFCFLDIRSPGLGDTAMYLCATSKEQGVGYGYTFGSGTRLTVV.

The chain is built from TRBV27 and TRBJ2-5; D call uncertain. CDR1 and CDR2 from the germline V gene are MNHEY and SMNVEV (reference sequence). Trimming stripped 4 bases from V and 6 bases from J, with 21 bases between. This CDR3 has 16 residues. CDR3 region: CASSSLPDWTRQTQYF. The CDR3 DNA reads as TGTGCCAGCAGTTCGCTACCCGACTGGACGCGGCAGACCCAGTACTTC.

Only one count was recorded for this clone. The chain combines TRBV27 with TRBJ1-4, with D maybe TRBD1 (6 bases). This CDR3 is built from 17 residues. Trimming removed 7 bases from V and 4 bases from J, with 22 bases in between. Per the germline V gene, CDR1 is MNHEY and CDR2 is SMNVEV (reference sequence). The CDR3, as DNA: TGTGCCAGCACCTCTCTTTGGAAACAGGGTCGTAATGAAAAACTGTTTTTT. Protein sequence: CASTSLWKQGRNEKLFF.

This sequence joins TRBV11-2 and TRBJ2-7; D uncertain. Germline lookup yields CDR1 SGHAT and CDR2 FQNNGV. Trimming stripped 5 bases from V and 2 bases from J, with 19 bases between. The CDR3 length is 16 residues. In DNA form, the CDR3 reads TGTGCCAGCAGCCCCACGGCCCTGGGCGGAGCCTACGAGCAGTACTTC. Amino acid sequence: CASSPTALGGAYEQYF.

The rearrangement uses TRBV28 and TRBJ2-7; 8 nucleotides agree with TRBD2. Germline V lookup: CDR1 MDHEN, CDR2 SYDVKM. V was pared by 1 base and J by 5 bases, with 7 bases of the junction left unmatched. The CDR3 runs to 15 residues. The CDR3 bases are TGTGCCAGCAGTTTATCGGCGGGGGGCCGGGACGAGCAGTACTTC. This codes for CASSLSAGGRDEQYF.

Comment on this clone: The same CDR3 can be traced to other DNA sequences in this sample. The chain uses TRBV27 and TRBJ2-3; TRBD1 agrees at 7 bases. CDR3 length: 14 residues. The germline V gene has CDR1 MNHEY and CDR2 SMNVEV (reference sequence). The J segment lost 2 bases and the V segment lost 3 bases, leaving 2 bases of the junction unmatched. CDR3 sequence reads: CASSFGTVTDTQYF. As DNA, the CDR3 is TGTGCCAGCAGTTTCGGGACAGTCACAGATACGCAGTATTTT.

Comment on this clone: Other DNA sequences from this sample encode an identical CDR3 as well. This chain links TRBV2 with TRBJ2-7; 7 nucleotides agree with TRBD2. Germline V lookup: CDR1 SNHLY, CDR2 FYNNEI. With V trimmed by 7 bases and J by 4 bases, 7 bases remained unmatched. CDR3 size: 13 residues. The CDR3 DNA reads TGTGCCAGCATTGCGGGAGAGGGGTACGAGCAGTACTTC. This encodes CASIAGEGYEQYF.

The chain uses TRBV28 and TRBJ1-5; 7 nucleotides line up with TRBD1. CDR1 and CDR2 from the germline V gene are MDHEN and SYDVKM. This CDR3 has 15 residues. V was clipped by 2 bases and J by 4 bases; unmatched bases: 5. CDR3 in amino acids: CASSLRGTVNQPQHF. Here the CDR3 DNA reads TGTGCCAGCAGTTTACGGGGGACAGTGAATCAGCCCCAGCATTTT.

Only one count was recorded for this clone. The chain joins TRBV19 to TRBJ1-2; 9 bases fit TRBD1. Germline V gives CDR1 LNHDA, CDR2 SQIVND (reference sequence). J was trimmed by 7 bases and V by 4 bases; bases with no gene match: 10. CDR3 length equals 15 residues. CDR3 amino acids: CASSTTTRDRVGYTF. CDR3 nucleotides: TGTGCCAGTAGTACAACAACCCGGGACAGGGTTGGCTACACCTTC.

The chain is built from TRBV27 and TRBJ2-6; 8 nucleotides agree with TRBD1. The CDR3 spans 16 residues. After removal of 5 bases from V and 4 bases from J, the junction contained 7 bases not matched to a gene. Germline-derived CDR1 and CDR2 are MNHEY and SMNVEV (reference sequence). The CDR3 sequence is CASSARTGFGANVLTF. CDR3 in DNA: TGTGCCAGCAGTGCCCGGACAGGGTTCGGGGCCAACGTCCTGACTTTC. The complete variable domain, with remaining parts taken from reference TRBV27 and TRBJ2-6, reads EAQVTQNPRYLITVTGKKLTVTCSQNMNHEYMSWYRQDPGLGLRQIYYSMNVEVTDKGDVPEGYKVSRKEKRNFPLILESPSPNQTSLYFCASSARTGFGANVLTFGAGSRLTVL.

V usage is TRBV19 and J usage is TRBJ1-1; D remains ambiguous. This CDR3 is 11 amino acids long. Trimming stripped 3 bases from V and 8 bases from J, with 7 bases between. Looked up from germline, CDR1 is LNHDA and CDR2 is SQIVND (reference sequence). This CDR3 reads CASSMRSEAFF. The CDR3 coding sequence is TGTGCCAGTAGTATGAGGTCAGAAGCTTTCTTT. Complete variable domain (other parts from reference TRBV19 and TRBJ1-1): DGGITQSPKYLFRKEGQNVTLSCEQNLNHDAMYWYRQDPGQGLRLIYYSQIVNDFQKGDIAEGYSVSREKKESFPLTVTSAQKNPTAFYLCASSMRSEAFFGQGTRLTVV.

This clone showed up just once. The gene calls are TRBV28 and TRBJ1-6; 10 positions match TRBD1. V trimming: 6 bases; J trimming: 7 bases; junction bases outside the gene matches: 6. This CDR3 has 15 residues. Germline loops: CDR1 MDHEN, CDR2 SYDVKM. CDR3 in amino acids: CASSPEGQGNSPLHF. In DNA form, the CDR3 reads TGTGCCAGCAGCCCGGAGGGACAGGGGAATTCACCCCTCCACTTT.

A note on this clone: Other DNA sequences in this sample translate to the same CDR3. The chain recombines TRBV19 with TRBJ2-7, with D possibly TRBD2 on 6 matching bases. Trimming took off 5 bases at V and 2 bases at J, with 13 bases between the two ends. The CDR3 covers 14 residues. Germline assignment: CDR1 LNHDA and CDR2 SQIVND (reference sequence). The CDR3 reads CASSFGRGTYEQYF. The CDR3 DNA is TGTGCCAGTAGTTTCGGACGGGGGACCTACGAGCAGTACTTC.

This chain joins TRBV15 and TRBJ2-2; D might be TRBD1 (6 bases). Germline assignment: CDR1 LNHNV and CDR2 YYDKDF (reference sequence). The V and J ends lost 3 bases and 10 bases respectively, with 12 bases between them. CDR3 length equals 13 residues. The CDR3 region is CATSRDSPTELFF. As DNA, the CDR3 is TGTGCCACCAGCAGGGACAGCCCGACGGAGCTGTTTTTT.

The chain employs TRBV7-2 and TRBJ2-1; D call uncertain. There are 16 residues in the CDR3. The V gene's germline CDR1 is SGHTA and CDR2 FQGNSA. V dropped 5 bases and J dropped 6 bases, with 20 bases sitting between them. CDR3 sequence reads: CASSPPAQMPTNEQFF. The CDR3 coding sequence is TGTGCCAGCAGCCCTCCCGCCCAAATGCCCACCAATGAGCAGTTCTTC.

Concerning this clone: Other DNA sequences in the sample encode the same CDR3. The chain has TRBV9 and TRBJ2-5; TRBD2 matches at 8 bases. The CDR3 has 14 residues. The V segment lost 4 bases and the J segment 3 bases; nucleotides outside the gene matches: 5. CDR1 is SGDLS and CDR2 is YYNGEE in the germline V gene. CDR3 nucleotides: TGTGCCAGCAGCCCCGGGGGGGGAAAAGAGACCCAGTACTTC. Residues: CASSPGGGKETQYF. Based on the CDR3 plus reference TRBV9 and TRBJ2-5, the full variable domain is DSGVTQTPKHLITATGQRVTLRCSPRSGDLSVYWYQQSLDQGLQFLIQYYNGEERAKGNILERFSAQQFPDLHSELNLSSLELGDSALYFCASSPGGGKETQYFGPGTRLLVL.

This clone was detected a few times. V gene TRBV27 combines with J gene TRBJ1-1; 8 bases map to TRBD1. CDR1 and CDR2 from the germline V gene are MNHEY and SMNVEV (reference sequence). The CDR3 is made up of 14 amino acids. V gave up 2 bases and J gave up 6 bases; unmatched junction bases: 5. The CDR3 reads CASSLQGADAEAFF. The CDR3 DNA reads TGTGCCAGCAGTTTACAGGGGGCCGACGCTGAAGCTTTCTTT.

This clone was found once. The CDR3 sequence is CASSVSGRASLYEQYF. As DNA, the CDR3 is TGTGCCAGCAGCGTTAGCGGGAGGGCCTCCCTCTACGAGCAGTACTTC. The V and J genes are TRBV9 and TRBJ2-7; 11 bases agree with TRBD2. Germline CDR1 is SGDLS and CDR2 is YYNGEE. V was pared by 2 bases and J by 3 bases, with 7 bases of the junction left unmatched. The CDR3 is made up of 16 amino acids. Full variable domain (outside the CDR3, taken from reference TRBV9 and TRBJ2-7): DSGVTQTPKHLITATGQRVTLRCSPRSGDLSVYWYQQSLDQGLQFLIQYYNGEERAKGNILERFSAQQFPDLHSELNLSSLELGDSALYFCASSVSGRASLYEQYFGPGTRLTVT.

On this clone itself: This specimen includes other DNA sequences encoding the same CDR3. The chain links TRBV27 to TRBJ2-3; D is unclear. The CDR3 is made up of 16 amino acids. V gave up 2 bases and J gave up 3 bases, with 15 bases separating them. Germline CDR1 reads MNHEY; CDR2 reads SMNVEV (reference sequence). The CDR3 reads CASSLLSAGGTDTQYF. The DNA of the CDR3 is TGTGCCAGCAGTTTACTCTCGGCCGGCGGAACAGATACGCAGTATTTT.

The V call is TRBV6-1, the J call TRBJ1-1; 7 bases are shared with TRBD1. This CDR3 spans 15 amino acids. J was trimmed by 5 bases and V by 4 bases; bases with no gene match: 10. Germline V gene lookup returns CDR1 MNHNS and CDR2 SASEGT. CDR3 in amino acids: CASSAQTGLRTEAFF. The CDR3 DNA is TGTGCCAGCAGTGCCCAGACAGGGTTGAGGACTGAAGCTTTCTTT.

The DNA for the CDR3 is TGTGCCAGCAGCAAAGGTGTCAGGGAGAACACTGAAGCTTTCTTT. Its protein product is CASSKGVRENTEAFF. The rearrangement joins TRBV21-1 to TRBJ1-1; the table names TRBD1, a call not compared with the DNA. TRBV21-1 is designated a pseudogene. The CDR3 length is 15 residues.

The chain links TRBV27 to TRBJ2-5, with TRBD1 identical over 9 bases. The V segment lost 3 bases and the J segment 5 bases; nucleotides outside the gene matches: 4. CDR1 MNHEY and CDR2 SMNVEV come from the germline V gene (reference sequence). The CDR3 is 14 residues long. CDR3 nucleotide sequence: TGTGCCAGCAGTTTCCTCGGACAGGGGGAGACCCAGTACTTC. This sequence encodes CASSFLGQGETQYF.

The gene calls are TRBV9 and TRBJ2-2; no firm D call. CDR3 length equals 12 residues. Trimming stripped 8 bases from V and 11 bases from J, with 16 bases between. Germline V gives CDR1 SGDLS, CDR2 YYNGEE. The CDR3: CASKSDQAELFF. The CDR3 nucleotides are TGTGCCAGTAAAAGCGACCAGGCCGAGCTGTTTTTT.

Points on this clone: Distinct nucleotide sequences in the sample also encode this CDR3. The rearrangement joins TRBV27 to TRBJ1-1; 9 positions agree with TRBD1. CDR3 length equals 14 residues. Germline V gene data show CDR1 as MNHEY and CDR2 as SMNVEV (reference sequence). The junction had 6 bases not matched to a gene; V was cut back by 6 bases and J by 4 bases. The chain's CDR3 is CASSPTGGGTEAFF. The CDR3 nucleotides are TGTGCCAGCAGCCCCACAGGGGGCGGCACTGAAGCTTTCTTT.

V gene TRBV15 combines with J gene TRBJ2-1; a possible D gene is TRBD1 (5 bases). This CDR3 contains 13 residues. CDR1 is LNHNV, CDR2 YYDKDF, per germline (reference sequence). Trimming left V 0 bases short and J 8 bases short, with 8 bases between. CDR3 nucleotides: TGTGCCACCAGCAGAGATAGGGGCTATGAGCAGTTCTTC. It is translated as CATSRDRGYEQFF.

V usage is TRBV13 and J usage is TRBJ2-7; 11 bases line up with TRBD2. Germline values: CDR1 PRHDT, CDR2 FYEKMQ (reference sequence). The J segment lost 3 bases and the V segment lost 4 bases, leaving 5 bases of the junction unmatched. This CDR3 is built from 15 residues. The CDR3 loop is CASSSGTSGRYEQYF. CDR3 nucleotides: TGTGCCAGCAGCTCCGGGACTAGCGGTCGCTACGAGCAGTACTTC.